This entry lists 22 T cell receptor beta chains sequenced from one sample in a study of control samples from healthy donors and cancer patients. The method was immunoSEQ multiplex PCR; TCRdb's version includes in-frame clones alone and lacks a portion of them. The table records tens of thousands of clones, approximately 88% of them present only once. Material: PBMCs. Receptors originate from a man aged 70 or older with lung cancer.

The J gene is TRBJ1-5, the V gene TRBV19; 9 positions agree with TRBD1. Losses at the gene ends were 9 bases for V and 8 bases for J; bases not matched to a gene: 8. CDR3 length equals 13 residues. Germline V gene lookup returns CDR1 LNHDA and CDR2 SQIVND (reference sequence). The CDR3 loop is CASSGQGFKPQHF. In DNA form, the CDR3 reads TGTGCCAGCTCGGGACAGGGCTTTAAGCCCCAGCATTTT.

The chain joins TRBV5-5 to TRBJ1-1; D remains unclear. Germline lookup yields CDR1 SGHKS and CDR2 YYEKEE (reference sequence). V gave up 2 bases and J gave up 1 base, with 9 bases separating them. This CDR3 has 14 residues. The CDR3 DNA follows: TGTGCCAGCAGCTTCCGGACGGCGAACACTGAAGCTTTCTTT. As protein: CASSFRTANTEAFF.

This clone was detected many times. The chain combines TRBV29-1 with TRBJ2-7; maybe TRBD2 (5 bases). Trimming took 6 bases from V and 0 from J, leaving 12 bases between them. The length of the CDR3 is 13 residues. The germline gives CDR1 SQVTM, CDR2 ANQGSEA. This CDR3 reads CSVRGLGSYEQYF. The CDR3 DNA reads as TGCAGCGTGAGAGGACTTGGCTCCTACGAGCAGTACTTC.

This rearrangement joins TRBV7-3 to TRBJ2-1, with a weak D call TRBD1 (6 bases). CDR1 and CDR2 (germline): SGHTA, FQGTGA. V was shortened by 5 bases and J by 10 bases, with 9 bases between the two germline ends. This CDR3 comprises 11 residues. The CDR3 protein is CASSLGQEQFF. The DNA of the CDR3 is TGTGCCAGCAGCCTAGGACAGGAGCAGTTCTTC.

This sequence joins TRBV27 and TRBJ1-4; 9 positions agree with TRBD1. The J segment lost 6 bases and the V segment lost 0 bases, leaving 5 bases of the junction unmatched. The germline V gene encodes CDR1 MNHEY and CDR2 SMNVEV (reference sequence). CDR3 length equals 16 residues. Here the CDR3 DNA reads TGTGCCAGCAGTTTATCCCCGACAGGGGGAGATGAAAAACTGTTTTTT. Its protein is CASSLSPTGGDEKLFF.

This clone occurred once. The chain recombines TRBV6-4 with TRBJ2-2; unclear D gene. Germline CDR1 reads MRHNA; CDR2 reads SNTAGT. The CDR3 loop spans 15 amino acids. V lost 3 bases and J lost 7, with 15 bases in between. Here the CDR3 reads CASSEVSNPHGELFF. The CDR3 DNA is TGTGCCAGCAGTGAGGTATCCAACCCTCACGGGGAGCTGTTTTTT.

The chain links TRBV7-9 to TRBJ2-7; D is unresolved. The CDR3 is made up of 13 amino acids. Between the trimmed V and J ends, which lost 0 bases and 2 bases, there was a span of 5 bases. Germline V CDR1 and CDR2: SEHNR, FQNEAQ (reference sequence). The CDR3 nucleotides read TGTGCCAGCAGCTTAGCGCCGGCCTACGAGCAGTACTTC. It is translated as CASSLAPAYEQYF.

The chain carries TRBV30 and TRBJ2-2; 7 bases agree with TRBD2. The CDR3 length is 16 residues. The V gene end was trimmed by 5 bases and the J gene end by 0 bases; junction bases not matched to a gene: 9. CDR1 and CDR2 (germline): GTSNPN, SVGIG (reference sequence). CDR3 protein: CAWRPLGGANTGELFF. CDR3 DNA sequence: TGTGCCTGGCGGCCGTTGGGGGGGGCGAACACCGGGGAGCTGTTTTTT. The whole variable domain, filled in from reference TRBV30 and TRBJ2-2, reads SQTIHQWPATLVQPVGSPLSLECTVEGTSNPNLYWYRQAAGRGLQLLFYSVGIGQISSEVPQNLSASRPQDRQFILSSKKLLLSDSGFYLCAWRPLGGANTGELFFGEGSRLTVL.

The rearrangement uses TRBV30 and TRBJ2-7; D possibly uses TRBD1 or TRBD2 (5 bases each). Trimming removed 4 bases from V and 5 bases from J, with 18 bases in between. CDR1 is GTSNPN and CDR2 is SVGIG in the germline V gene (reference sequence). The CDR3 contains 14 residues. The CDR3 spells CAWTSRARAHEQYF. As DNA, the CDR3 is TGTGCCTGGACCTCGAGGGCCAGGGCCCACGAGCAGTACTTC.

The V and J genes are TRBV7-6 and TRBJ2-3, with TRBD2 matching 13 bases. With V trimmed by 5 bases and J by 12 bases, 11 bases remained unmatched. This CDR3 contains 15 residues. Germline CDR1 is SGHVS and CDR2 is FNYEAQ. The CDR3 bases are TGTGCCAGCAGCCAGTCACTAGCGGGGGGGCGGACCCAGTATTTT. Amino acid sequence: CASSQSLAGGRTQYF.

The CDR3 reads CASSTPGRQFF. CDR3 in DNA: TGTGCCAGCAGCACCCCGGGACGGCAGTTCTTC. The chain has TRBV6-5 and TRBJ2-1; D may be TRBD1 or TRBD2 (5 bases each). The V end lost 6 bases, the J end lost 12 bases, and 12 bases lay between the germline ends. CDR3 size: 11 residues. Germline CDR1 and CDR2: MNHEY and SVGAGI.

The chain couples TRBV14 to TRBJ2-7, with D perhaps TRBD1 or TRBD2 (5 bases each). CDR1 and CDR2 from the germline V gene are SGHDN and FVKESK. Deletions cut 0 bases from V and 2 bases from J, with 8 bases between. This CDR3 has 14 residues. CDR3 DNA: TGTGCCAGCAGCCAAGAGGGACCAGCCTACGAGCAGTACTTC. Its translation: CASSQEGPAYEQYF.

This clone turned up a few times. CDR3 loop: CASSARGLSKEQYF. The CDR3 DNA reads as TGTGCCAGCAGTGCCAGGGGGTTAAGTAAAGAGCAGTACTTC. This chain joins TRBV2 and TRBJ2-7; 7 bases fit TRBD1. CDR1 is SNHLY and CDR2 is FYNNEI in the germline V gene. V dropped 4 bases and J dropped 7; count of bases not matched to a gene: 10. CDR3 length equals 14 residues.

The chain recombines TRBV11-3 with TRBJ2-7; TRBD1 matches at 8 bases. Germline CDR1 is SGHNT and CDR2 is YENEEA. This CDR3 comprises 15 residues. The V gene end was trimmed by 2 bases and the J gene end by 0 bases; junction bases not matched to a gene: 3. The CDR3 protein is CASSLRQGSSYEQYF. The CDR3 nucleotides read TGTGCCAGCAGCTTACGACAGGGGAGCTCCTACGAGCAGTACTTC.

The chain recombines TRBV5-1 with TRBJ1-4; D ambiguous. CDR1 SGHRS and CDR2 YFSETQ come from the germline V gene. With 0 bases removed from V and 3 bases from J, the gap between germline ends came to 3 bases. The CDR3 consists of 13 residues. Written as DNA, the CDR3 is TGCGCCAGCAGCTTGGCACCTAATGAAAAACTGTTTTTT. This translates into CASSLAPNEKLFF.

The CDR3 region has the DNA TGTGCCAGCAGTGAAAGGGGAACACCTTTTGGAAACACCATATATTTT. It is translated as CASSERGTPFGNTIYF. The J gene is TRBJ1-3, the V gene TRBV2; possible D gene TRBD1, 5 bases. V lost 2 bases, J lost 3 bases, and 14 bases lay in between. CDR1 and CDR2 (germline): SNHLY, FYNNEI. The CDR3 has 16 amino acids. The whole variable domain, remainder taken from reference TRBV2 and TRBJ1-3, is EPEVTQTPSHQVTQMGQEVILRCVPISNHLYFYWYRQILGQKVEFLVSFYNNEISEKSEIFDDQFSVERPDGSNFTLKIRSTKLEDSAMYFCASSERGTPFGNTIYFGEGSWLTVV.

The genes are TRBV7-9 and TRBJ2-3; no reliable D call. V shed 6 bases and J shed 0 bases, with 10 bases lying between them. Germline V gene sequence: CDR1 SEHNR, CDR2 FQNEAQ (reference sequence). The CDR3 consists of 14 residues. CDR3 sequence reads: CASSLPSSTDTQYF. The CDR3 nucleotides are TGTGCCAGCAGTCTGCCCTCTAGCACAGATACGCAGTATTTT.

The chain has TRBV6-2 or TRBV6-3 and TRBJ1-5; 8 nucleotides match TRBD1. The length of the CDR3 is 16 residues. Germline V lookup: CDR1 MNHEY, CDR2 SVGEGT. Unmatched junction bases numbered 7, after V lost 2 bases and J lost 4 bases. CDR3 sequence (DNA): TGTGCCAGCAGTTACACAACAGGGGGGCGGAATCAGCCCCAGCATTTT. Translated: CASSYTTGGRNQPQHF.

This sequence joins TRBV25-1 and TRBJ1-1, with 11 bases matching TRBD1. Trimming took 4 bases from V and 4 from J; bases not matched to a gene: 2. Germline assignment: CDR1 MGHDK and CDR2 SYGVNS. CDR3 length: 14 residues. CDR3 nucleotide sequence: TGTGCCAGCAGTGGGGGACAGGGGGGCACTGAAGCTTTCTTT. Amino acids: CASSGGQGGTEAFF.

V gene TRBV18 combines with J gene TRBJ1-1; 8 nucleotides agree with TRBD1. The germline V gene has CDR1 KGHSH and CDR2 LQKENI. This CDR3 has 14 amino acids. V shed 6 bases, J shed 5 bases, and the junction held 8 bases outside the gene matches. The CDR3 is CASSRDRGGTEAFF. CDR3 sequence (DNA): TGTGCCAGCTCTCGAGACAGGGGAGGAACTGAAGCTTTCTTT.

The genes are TRBV3-1 (or the pseudogene TRBV3-2) and TRBJ1-1; TRBD1 matches 8 bases. The CDR3 totals 17 residues. Germline-derived CDR1 and CDR2 are LGHDT and YNNKEL (reference sequence). Germline trimming cut 1 base from V and 4 bases from J; bases unmatched to any gene: 11. Here the CDR3 reads CASSQGRGRSRATEAFF. DNA of the CDR3: TGTGCCAGCAGCCAAGGCAGGGGGCGGAGTAGGGCCACTGAAGCTTTCTTT.

The CDR3 DNA sequence: TGTGCCAGCAGTTTATTTGGGAAAAGCTCCTACGAGCAGTACTTC. Its protein is CASSLFGKSSYEQYF. The gene calls are TRBV27 and TRBJ2-7; D is unresolved. With 1 base removed from V and 0 bases from J, the gap between germline ends came to 10 bases. The CDR3 has 15 residues. CDR1 and CDR2 from the germline V gene are MNHEY and SMNVEV (reference sequence).